The 20 T cell receptor beta chains below were found in one sample sequenced in a study of T cells in Graves' hyperthyroidism and ophthalmopathy. What was amplified from RNA transcripts were TCR beta CDR3 regions. The primer set for the first-round RT-PCR of the TCR CDR3 was HTBI. TCRdb processed the multiplex PCR reads anew with MiXCR; each CDR3 protein has one entry. The table shows 640,000 or so distinct CDR3 sequences, with more than 13% occurring only once. Sequenced material: blood. Receptors originate from a young woman with Graves' ophthalmopathy.

The table lists this clonotype with many counts. The chain couples TRBV7-2 to TRBJ2-7, with TRBD1 matching over 7 bases. This CDR3 contains 14 residues. Per the germline V gene, CDR1 is SGHTA and CDR2 is FQGNSA. With 4 bases clipped from V and 3 bases from J, the junction kept 6 bases outside the gene matches. The DNA for the CDR3 is TGTGCCAGCAGCTCGGGACAGCTCTTCTACGAGCAGTACTTC. Protein sequence: CASSSGQLFYEQYF. The full variable domain, its missing parts supplied by reference TRBV7-2 and TRBJ2-7, is GAGVSQSPSNKVTEKGKDVELRCDPISGHTALYWYRQSLGQGLEFLIYFQGNSAPDKSGLPSDRFSAERTGGSVSTLTIQRTQQEDSAVYLCASSSGQLFYEQYFGPGTRLTVT.

This clonotype was detected many times. The chain has TRBV7-9 and TRBJ2-1; 8 bases agree with TRBD1. With 5 bases clipped from V and 6 bases from J, the junction kept 12 bases outside the gene matches. The CDR3 contains 16 residues. Germline assignment: CDR1 SEHNR and CDR2 FQNEAQ (reference sequence). The CDR3: CASSPSTGVKVNEQFF. The DNA of the CDR3 is TGTGCCAGCAGCCCATCGACAGGGGTTAAGGTCAATGAGCAGTTCTTC.

At least ten counts were recorded for this clonotype. The chain links TRBV5-5 to TRBJ2-5; 11 bases line up with TRBD2. The CDR3 is made up of 16 amino acids. V gave up 5 bases and J gave up 0 bases; unmatched junction bases: 6. Looked up from germline, CDR1 is SGHKS and CDR2 is YYEKEE (reference sequence). The chain's CDR3 is CASSPRTSGYQETQYF. The CDR3 nucleotides read TGTGCCAGCAGTCCCAGGACTAGCGGGTACCAAGAGACCCAGTACTTC.

For this clonotype: A junction end diverges from the germline sequence, so it may reflect a read error. This sequence joins TRBV5-4 and TRBJ2-5; no definite D call. The length of the CDR3 is 13 residues. The germline CDR1 and CDR2 sequences are SGHNT and YYREEE (reference sequence). CDR3 protein: CASSLGGKEAQYF. The CDR3 region has the DNA TGTGCCAGCAGCTTGGGCGGAAAAGAGGCCCAGTACTTC.

This clonotype has at least ten counts. This chain uses TRBV18 with TRBJ1-1; TRBD1 aligns across 9 bases. After removal of 0 bases from V and 4 bases from J, the junction contained 6 bases not matched to a gene. This CDR3 spans 16 amino acids. Germline assignment: CDR1 KGHSH and CDR2 LQKENI. The CDR3 loop reads CASSPPVTGGFTEAFF. CDR3 nucleotides: TGTGCCAGCTCACCACCGGTAACAGGGGGCTTCACTGAAGCTTTCTTT.

This clonotype has at least ten counts. The chain carries TRBV27 and TRBJ2-7; D is perhaps TRBD2 (7 bases). The ends were cut back, 6 bases at V and 3 bases at J, with 18 bases in the middle. Per germline, CDR1 MNHEY and CDR2 SMNVEV (reference sequence). The CDR3 length is 15 residues. Here the CDR3 reads CASSSRGGGGYEQYF. Here the CDR3 DNA reads TGTGCCAGCAGCTCCCGGGGAGGGGGGGGCTACGAGCAGTACTTC.

The rearrangement joins TRBV19 to TRBJ2-7; no firm D call. The V end was cut by 2 bases, the J end by 6 bases, with 11 bases between. The CDR3 runs to 13 residues. Germline-derived CDR1 and CDR2 are LNHDA and SQIVND (reference sequence). This CDR3 reads CASSINDQGEQYF. DNA for the CDR3: TGTGCCAGTAGTATAAACGACCAAGGCGAGCAGTACTTC. The whole variable domain, filled in from reference TRBV19 and TRBJ2-7, reads DGGITQSPKYLFRKEGQNVTLSCEQNLNHDAMYWYRQDPGQGLRLIYYSQIVNDFQKGDIAEGYSVSREKKESFPLTVTSAQKNPTAFYLCASSINDQGEQYFGPGTRLTVT.

This clonotype was counted ten times or more. The chain employs TRBV20-1 and TRBJ2-2; no firm D call. This CDR3 is built from 15 residues. Per germline, CDR1 DFQATT and CDR2 SNEGSKA (reference sequence). The ends were cut back, 0 bases at V and 3 bases at J, with 11 bases in the middle. CDR3 in DNA: TGCAGTGCTAGAGATTCCTCTAGTCACACCGGGGAGCTGTTTTTT. Translating it yields CSARDSSSHTGELFF.

This chain links TRBV7-9 with TRBJ2-1; TRBD2 aligns across 11 bases. Germline assignment: CDR1 SEHNR and CDR2 FQNEAQ (reference sequence). Trimming took 5 bases from V and 3 from J; bases not matched to a gene: 12. CDR3 length: 18 residues. The CDR3 reads CASSELHSGRAGYNEQFF. CDR3 in DNA: TGTGCCAGCAGCGAACTCCATAGCGGGAGGGCCGGCTACAATGAGCAGTTCTTC.

This clonotype was counted at least ten times. This chain joins TRBV28 and TRBJ2-5; 10 positions match TRBD1. This CDR3 region has 16 residues. V dropped 6 bases and J dropped 5; count of bases not matched to a gene: 12. Germline loops: CDR1 MDHEN, CDR2 SYDVKM. The CDR3: CASRLARTGGGETQYF. The CDR3 coding sequence is TGTGCCAGCAGACTAGCCCGGACAGGGGGAGGGGAGACCCAGTACTTC.

This clonotype was seen at least ten times. The rearrangement uses TRBV11-2 and TRBJ2-7; 9 nucleotides agree with TRBD2. The CDR3 spans 14 residues. Germline CDR1 and CDR2: SGHAT and FQNNGV. Trimming removed 5 bases from V and 5 bases from J; junction bases left unmatched: 7. The CDR3 is CASSISGSLHEQYF. CDR3 nucleotide sequence: TGTGCCAGCAGCATTAGCGGGAGCTTGCACGAGCAGTACTTC.

The chain recombines TRBV5-1 with TRBJ1-4; unclear D gene. Germline CDR1 is SGHRS and CDR2 is YFSETQ. V was pared by 1 base and J by 5 bases, with 9 bases between. CDR3 length: 14 residues. CDR3 DNA sequence: TGCGCCAGCAGCTTGATGGGAGGGAATGAAAAACTGTTTTTT. It codes for CASSLMGGNEKLFF.

This sequence joins TRBV7-3 and TRBJ1-1; tentative D call: TRBD1 (6 bases). The germline CDR1 and CDR2 sequences are SGHTA and FQGTGA. This CDR3 is built from 15 residues. Between the trimmed V and J ends, which lost 2 bases and 7 bases, there was a span of 17 bases. The CDR3 is CASSLVGVGGSEAFF. In DNA, the CDR3 is TGTGCCAGCAGCTTAGTGGGGGTGGGGGGCAGTGAAGCTTTCTTT.

There are many counts of this clonotype. The V gene is TRBV20-1, the J gene TRBJ1-1; D perhaps matches TRBD1 (6 bases). V was shortened by 0 bases and J by 1 base, with 9 bases between the two germline ends. Germline CDR1 reads DFQATT; CDR2 reads SNEGSKA (reference sequence). The CDR3 totals 14 residues. The CDR3 is CSARDTRGNTEAFF. CDR3 nucleotides: TGCAGTGCTAGAGATACCAGGGGGAACACTGAAGCTTTCTTT.

This clonotype occurred many times. The V call is TRBV5-1, the J call TRBJ2-7, with D possibly TRBD1 on 6 matching bases. V gave up 2 bases and J gave up 5 bases, with 17 bases separating them. This CDR3 region has 15 residues. CDR1 is SGHRS and CDR2 is YFSETQ in the germline V gene. The CDR3 coding sequence is TGCGCCAGCAGCTTAACACAGGGAGAGCTGGACGAGCAGTACTTC. Protein sequence: CASSLTQGELDEQYF.

Comment on this clonotype: A read error may explain this, as a much larger clone is one base away. This chain links TRBV20-1 with TRBJ2-1; 11 bases are shared with TRBD2. The J call is uncertain, as TRBJ2-7 better fits the DNA end. The CDR3 runs to 17 residues. The germline V gene has CDR1 DFQATT and CDR2 SNEGSKA (reference sequence). CDR3 sequence reads: CSAPTGTSGASYNEQYF. The CDR3 DNA reads as TGCAGTGCTCCAACCGGGACTAGCGGCGCCTCCTACAATGAGCAGTACTTC.

A remark on this clonotype: This may arise from a read error, as a much more abundant clone is one base away. Likely a read error: the CDR3 ends without its conserved phenylalanine or tryptophan. J is TRBJ2-2 and V is TRBV28, with TRBD1 matching over 12 bases. TRBJ1-1 matches the DNA end more closely, so the J call is doubtful. Germline V gene lookup returns CDR1 MDHEN and CDR2 SYDVKM. This CDR3 region has 16 residues. CDR3 DNA sequence: TGTGCCAGCAGTCCAAGCTCATGGGACAGGGGGCGGGGAGCTTTCCTT. Encoded protein: CASSPSSWDRGRGAFL.

V and J are TRBV29-1 and TRBJ1-2, with TRBD1 matching over 7 bases. Germline V gene lookup returns CDR1 SQVTM and CDR2 ANQGSEA. Unmatched junction bases numbered 14, after V lost 3 bases and J lost 7 bases. The CDR3 spans 15 residues. CDR3 bases: TGCAGCGTTGATCAACCGGGACAGAGTGCCGGTGGCTACACCTTC. It is translated as CSVDQPGQSAGGYTF.

This clonotype was counted ten times or more. Its ends do not fully match the called genes, so a read error is possible. This chain connects TRBV27 to TRBJ1-1; TRBD1 aligns across 10 bases. The CDR3 is made up of 14 amino acids. Germline-derived CDR1 and CDR2 are MNHEY and SMNVEV (reference sequence). Written as DNA, the CDR3 is TGCGCCAGCAGCTGGGACAGGGGGAACACTGAAGCTTTCTTT. Its protein product is CASSWDRGNTEAFF.

This clonotype has a count of ten or more. This chain links TRBV28 with TRBJ2-7; D is unresolved. Germline CDR1 is MDHEN and CDR2 is SYDVKM. The CDR3 extends over 16 amino acids. The V and J ends lost 2 bases and 2 bases respectively, with 16 bases between them. CDR3 residues: CASSLKSSWATYEQYF. The CDR3 nucleotides read TGTGCCAGCAGTTTAAAAAGTTCATGGGCCACCTACGAGCAGTACTTC.